A single sample gave rise to the 28 T cell receptor beta chains below, sequenced in a study of blood T cell repertoires in COVID-19. The assay was immunoSEQ multiplex PCR, and TCRdb's table has in-frame clones only and misses some. Among 100,000 or so clones, 87% were seen once, and the ten largest hold more than 9%. Sequencing used peripheral blood. The receptors originated from a woman aged 25 to 45 with acute or convalescent COVID-19.

The rearrangement joins TRBV28 to TRBJ1-1, with D unclear. The CDR3 is 12 amino acids. The germline gives CDR1 MDHEN, CDR2 SYDVKM. Trimming cost V 3 bases and J 5 bases, with 7 bases left between them. CDR3 nucleotide sequence: TGTGCCAGCAGTTTTGGGAGAACTGAAGCTTTCTTT. This translates into CASSFGRTEAFF.

This chain connects TRBV2 to TRBJ2-7; D might be TRBD2 (5 bases). Germline V CDR1 and CDR2: SNHLY, FYNNEI. V lost 4 bases and J lost 7, with 8 bases in between. This CDR3 region has 11 residues. The CDR3 region has the DNA TGTGCCAGCAGTGTGAGGGAGGAGCAGTACTTC. Its translation: CASSVREEQYF.

The chain is built from TRBV19 and TRBJ1-1, with 8 bases that match TRBD1. V was clipped by 7 bases and J by 5 bases; unmatched bases: 18. Germline V gene lookup returns CDR1 LNHDA and CDR2 SQIVND (reference sequence). This CDR3 has 17 residues. This CDR3 is CASKTPGRGLEKTEAFF. The CDR3 nucleotides read TGTGCCAGTAAAACCCCGGGCAGGGGGCTGGAAAAAACTGAAGCTTTCTTT. The full variable domain, rest sourced from reference TRBV19 and TRBJ1-1, is DGGITQSPKYLFRKEGQNVTLSCEQNLNHDAMYWYRQDPGQGLRLIYYSQIVNDFQKGDIAEGYSVSREKKESFPLTVTSAQKNPTAFYLCASKTPGRGLEKTEAFFGQGTRLTVV.

The chain links TRBV2 to TRBJ1-2; maybe TRBD1 (5 bases). The CDR3 extends over 11 amino acids. Germline V gene data show CDR1 as SNHLY and CDR2 as FYNNEI. Deletions cut 10 bases from V and 9 bases from J, with 15 bases between. CDR3 residues: CATPRGARYTF. As DNA, the CDR3 is TGTGCCACCCCAAGGGGCGCTCGCTACACCTTC.

The CDR3 protein is CASSVPQGGDTEAFF. In DNA, the CDR3 is TGTGCCAGCAGCGTTCCCCAGGGAGGGGACACTGAAGCTTTCTTT. This chain links TRBV9 with TRBJ1-1; D might be TRBD1 (5 bases). The CDR3 has 15 residues. Germline CDR1 reads SGDLS; CDR2 reads YYNGEE. The V gene lost 2 bases and the J gene lost 3 bases, with 14 bases spanning the gap.

The chain combines TRBV28 with TRBJ1-6; 10 positions agree with TRBD1. J gave up 1 base and V 6 bases, and 9 bases lay outside the gene matches. The germline CDR1 and CDR2 sequences are MDHEN and SYDVKM. The CDR3 runs 18 residues. The CDR3 protein is CASSSRTGGGSYNSPLHF. CDR3 coding DNA: TGTGCCAGCAGCTCCCGGACAGGGGGGGGATCCTATAATTCACCCCTCCACTTT.

This clone came up once. The chain employs TRBV6-5 and TRBJ1-1; TRBD1 is a possible D gene (6 bases). V lost 6 bases, J lost 8 bases, and 19 bases lay in between. The germline V gene has CDR1 MNHEY and CDR2 SVGAGI. The length of the CDR3 is 14 residues. CDR3 bases: TGTGCCAGCAGACCCCGTTCGGACAGCACGGAAGCTTTCTTT. Its translation is CASRPRSDSTEAFF.

This sequence joins TRBV7-3 and TRBJ1-2; the match to TRBD1 covers 9 bases. Germline V gives CDR1 SGHTA, CDR2 FQGTGA. This CDR3 spans 14 amino acids. V lost 5 bases and J lost 10; bases outside the gene matches: 11. The CDR3 nucleotides read TGTGCCAGCAGCCAAACCGGGACAGGGAGCGTCTACACCTTC. It yields the protein CASSQTGTGSVYTF.

The genes are TRBV5-4 and TRBJ2-3; D unresolved. Germline values: CDR1 SGHNT, CDR2 YYREEE (reference sequence). This CDR3 has 16 amino acids. Trimming pared 0 bases from V and 0 bases from J, leaving 11 bases between. The CDR3 bases are TGTGCCAGCAGCTTGGGCGGCAGCCTGAGCACAGATACGCAGTATTTT. Its translation: CASSLGGSLSTDTQYF.

This chain links TRBV3-1 (or the pseudogene TRBV3-2) with TRBJ2-2; 9 bases map to TRBD2. After removal of 4 bases from V and 2 bases from J, the junction contained 11 bases not matched to a gene. This CDR3 contains 18 residues. From germline, CDR1 is LGHDT and CDR2 YNNKEL (reference sequence). As DNA, the CDR3 is TGTGCCAGCAGCCGGGGACTCGCGGGGGGGCCAAACACCGGGGAGCTGTTTTTT. Residues: CASSRGLAGGPNTGELFF.

The J gene is TRBJ2-7, the V gene TRBV5-1; D remains unclear. Between the trimmed V and J ends, which lost 0 bases and 2 bases, there was a span of 6 bases. The V gene's germline CDR1 is SGHRS and CDR2 YFSETQ. The CDR3 consists of 13 residues. CDR3 DNA sequence: TGCGCCAGCAGCTTGGACTCGACCTACGAGCAGTACTTC. Amino acid sequence: CASSLDSTYEQYF.

On this clone: Germline is not matched at one junction end, which may reflect a read error. The V gene is TRBV28, the J gene TRBJ2-7; possibly TRBD2 for D (7 bases). Germline loops: CDR1 MDHEN, CDR2 SYDVKM. This CDR3 is built from 19 residues. The CDR3 region has the DNA TGTGCCAGCAGGTTATCCCCCATTGGGGGGGGCCTTAGCTCCTACGAGCAGTACTTC. It yields the protein CASRLSPIGGGLSSYEQYF.

The chain has TRBV14 and TRBJ2-7; the D gene is possibly TRBD2 (6 bases). Germline V gives CDR1 SGHDN, CDR2 FVKESK. V was cut by 4 bases and J by 7 bases, with 14 bases left in between. The CDR3 length is 13 residues. CDR3 in DNA: TGTGCCAGCAGCCGAGGGAGCGCGGGAGAGCAGTACTTC. It specifies CASSRGSAGEQYF.

This chain uses TRBV2 with TRBJ1-2; D is possibly TRBD1 (5 bases). Trimming removed 7 bases at V and 9 bases at J, with 15 bases between. CDR3 length: 12 amino acids. Per germline, CDR1 SNHLY and CDR2 FYNNEI. CDR3 sequence reads: CASKGQGGRYTF. The CDR3, as DNA: TGTGCCAGCAAGGGGCAGGGCGGTCGCTACACCTTC.

The genes are TRBV27 and TRBJ2-7; 7 bases map to TRBD1. V shed 6 bases and J 4 bases; nucleotides not matched to a gene: 15. In germline, CDR1 is MNHEY, CDR2 SMNVEV (reference sequence). The CDR3 contains 16 residues. CDR3 amino acids: CASSHGTATGHYEQYF. CDR3 nucleotide sequence: TGTGCCAGCAGCCATGGGACAGCCACAGGCCATTACGAGCAGTACTTC.

The chain has TRBV11-2 and TRBJ2-7, with 7 bases matching TRBD1. Germline assignment: CDR1 SGHAT and CDR2 FQNNGV. The CDR3 runs 16 residues. After removal of 2 bases from V and 5 bases from J, the junction contained 12 bases not matched to a gene. CDR3 region: CASSLRVPTGSHEQYF. For the CDR3, the DNA is TGTGCCAGCAGCTTACGGGTCCCGACAGGGTCCCACGAGCAGTACTTC.

This clone was observed a single time. This chain uses TRBV6-5 with TRBJ1-4, with a weak D call TRBD1 (6 bases). Trimming removed 0 bases at V and 6 bases at J, with 11 bases between. Germline V gives CDR1 MNHEY, CDR2 SVGAGI. The CDR3 contains 15 residues. CDR3: CASSYSGQSHEKLFF. CDR3 sequence (DNA): TGTGCCAGCAGTTACTCGGGACAATCCCATGAAAAACTGTTTTTT.

The chain carries TRBV28 and TRBJ2-7, with D possibly TRBD1 on 6 matching bases. Germline V gene lookup returns CDR1 MDHEN and CDR2 SYDVKM. The CDR3 contains 14 residues. V lost 2 bases to trimming and J lost 2 bases, with 10 bases between them. The DNA of the CDR3 is TGTGCCAGCAGTTTAATGGACAGCACCTACGAGCAGTACTTC. This gives the protein CASSLMDSTYEQYF.

V and J are TRBV7-3 and TRBJ1-1; D is ambiguous. The V and J ends lost 3 bases and 1 base respectively, with 6 bases between them. CDR1 is SGHTA and CDR2 is FQGTGA in the germline V gene. The CDR3 loop spans 13 amino acids. This CDR3 reads CASSLSSNTEAFF. In nucleotides, the CDR3 is TGTGCCAGCAGCTTGTCCTCGAACACTGAAGCTTTCTTT.

The chain recombines TRBV6-5 with TRBJ1-5, with unresolved D. This CDR3 spans 13 amino acids. Trimming removed 7 bases at V and 1 base at J, with 8 bases between. The germline V gene encodes CDR1 MNHEY and CDR2 SVGAGI. DNA for the CDR3: TGTGCCAGCACCCTTGAGAGCAATCAGCCCCAGCATTTT. Translation gives CASTLESNQPQHF.

The CDR3 coding sequence is TGTGCCAGCAGTTATACTCTCCCGGGACAGGGGGAAGAGGACACAGATACGCAGTATTTT. It yields the protein CASSYTLPGQGEEDTDTQYF. The rearrangement links TRBV28 to TRBJ2-3; 11 positions agree with TRBD1. V lost 4 bases to trimming and J lost 2 bases; unmatched junction nucleotides: 17. CDR1 MDHEN and CDR2 SYDVKM come from the germline V gene. The CDR3 covers 20 residues. Variable domain in full (rest from reference TRBV28 and TRBJ2-3): DVKVTQSSRYLVKRTGEKVFLECVQDMDHENMFWYRQDPGLGLRLIYFSYDVKMKEKGDIPEGYSVSREKKERFSLILESASTNQTSMYLCASSYTLPGQGEEDTDTQYFGPGTRLTVL.

The chain is built from TRBV5-1 and TRBJ2-1, with D perhaps matching TRBD2 (5 bases). CDR1 and CDR2 from the germline V gene are SGHRS and YFSETQ. V gave up 9 bases and J gave up 5 bases, with 18 bases separating them. This CDR3 is built from 14 residues. The CDR3 DNA reads TGCGCCACCGCATACGGGGATCAGGACAATGAGCAGTTCTTC. It translates to CATAYGDQDNEQFF.

This chain links TRBV9 with TRBJ1-6, with D perhaps TRBD1 (5 bases). The CDR3 covers 14 residues. Germline assignment: CDR1 SGDLS and CDR2 YYNGEE. V lost 0 bases and J lost 14, with 15 bases in between. CDR3 in amino acids: CASSVGTHGKALHF. CDR3 in DNA: TGTGCCAGCAGCGTAGGGACACATGGGAAGGCCCTCCACTTT. Combining the CDR3 with reference TRBV9 and TRBJ1-6 gives the whole variable domain DSGVTQTPKHLITATGQRVTLRCSPRSGDLSVYWYQQSLDQGLQFLIQYYNGEERAKGNILERFSAQQFPDLHSELNLSSLELGDSALYFCASSVGTHGKALHFGNGTRLTVT.

The count of this clone is one. The chain joins TRBV19 to TRBJ2-6; 7 bases align to TRBD1. The CDR3 length is 16 residues. V lost 4 bases, J lost 2 bases, and 5 bases stayed unmatched. CDR1 is LNHDA and CDR2 is SQIVND in the germline V gene (reference sequence). CDR3 DNA sequence: TGTGCCAGTAGTACCAACCAGGGGGCTGGGGCCAACGTCCTGACTTTC. Amino acids: CASSTNQGAGANVLTF.

V usage is TRBV9 and J usage is TRBJ1-3, with D tentatively TRBD1 (5 bases). The CDR3 contains 16 residues. Germline V gene lookup returns CDR1 SGDLS and CDR2 YYNGEE. Trimming took off 1 base at V and 4 bases at J, with 15 bases between the two ends. CDR3: CASSVLPQGLGNTIYF. For the CDR3, the DNA is TGTGCCAGCAGCGTACTCCCCCAGGGATTAGGAAACACCATATATTTT. Full variable domain (missing parts from reference TRBV9 and TRBJ1-3): DSGVTQTPKHLITATGQRVTLRCSPRSGDLSVYWYQQSLDQGLQFLIQYYNGEERAKGNILERFSAQQFPDLHSELNLSSLELGDSALYFCASSVLPQGLGNTIYFGEGSWLTVV.

The gene calls are TRBV4-1 and TRBJ2-7, with TRBD1 matching 9 bases. The CDR3 sequence is 15 residues long. Germline CDR1 and CDR2: MGHRA and YSYEKL. V lost 2 bases to trimming and J lost 2 bases; unmatched junction nucleotides: 4. CDR3 nucleotide sequence: TGCGCCAGCAGCCAAACACAGGGGGCCGCCTACGAGCAGTACTTC. This translates into CASSQTQGAAYEQYF.

V is TRBV9 and J is TRBJ1-1; the D gene is possibly TRBD1 (5 bases). The CDR3 is 14 residues long. Germline values: CDR1 SGDLS, CDR2 YYNGEE. Trimming pared 0 bases from V and 2 bases from J, leaving 8 bases between. CDR3 loop: CASSVGTTNTEAFF. The CDR3 coding sequence is TGTGCCAGCAGCGTAGGGACAACCAACACTGAAGCTTTCTTT.

The V and J genes are TRBV11-3 and TRBJ2-3; the D gene is possibly TRBD1 (5 bases). This CDR3 comprises 15 residues. Trimming took off 0 bases at V and 3 bases at J, with 10 bases between the two ends. Germline CDR1 and CDR2: SGHNT and YENEEA. The CDR3 loop reads CASSLDGGQTDTQYF. CDR3 nucleotide sequence: TGTGCCAGCAGCTTAGATGGCGGACAAACAGATACGCAGTATTTT. Full variable domain (rest looked up from reference TRBV11-3 and TRBJ2-3): EAGVVQSPRYKIIEKKQPVAFWCNPISGHNTLYWYLQNLGQGPELLIRYENEEAVDDSQLPKDRFSAERLKGVDSTLKIQPAELGDSAVYLCASSLDGGQTDTQYFGPGTRLTVL.